The text below deals with one TCR beta chain. The junction shows a germline mismatch at one end, possibly a read error. The data were taken from a study of identical twins. A universal primer binding site was introduced by template switching. The final cDNA contained unique molecular identifiers. TCRdb analysed the 5' RACE reads with MiXCR anew, one entry per CDR3 protein. The sample has about 470,000 distinct CDR3 sequences, 20% to 25% seen once. This CDR3 is built from 14 residues. Germline V gives CDR1 SGHRS, CDR2 YFSETQ. Another study also made use of these data, one on T cells expressing NK-cell markers. That work contributes: It was still unclear whether expanded NKG2C+ T cell clones were HCMV specific.

The receptor was derived from a woman younger than 30 in good health. The chain recombines TRBV5-1 with TRBJ1-2; maybe TRBD1 (5 bases). The sequencing input was CD4+ T cells sorted from blood. The CDR3 protein is CASSLGALNSGYTF. For the CDR3, the DNA is TGCGCCAGCAGCTTAGGGGCTCTAAACTCTGGCTACACCTTC.